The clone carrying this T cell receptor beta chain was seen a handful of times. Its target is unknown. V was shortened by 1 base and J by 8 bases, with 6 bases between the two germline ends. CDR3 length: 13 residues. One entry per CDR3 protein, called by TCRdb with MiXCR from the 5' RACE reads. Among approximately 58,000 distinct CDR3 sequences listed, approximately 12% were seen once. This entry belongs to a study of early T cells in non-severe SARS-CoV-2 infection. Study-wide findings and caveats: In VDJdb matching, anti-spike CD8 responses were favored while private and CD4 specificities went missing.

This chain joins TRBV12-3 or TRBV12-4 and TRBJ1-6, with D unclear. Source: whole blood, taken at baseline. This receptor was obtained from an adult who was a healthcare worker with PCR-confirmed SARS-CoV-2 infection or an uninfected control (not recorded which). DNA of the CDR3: TGTGCCAGCAGTTTAGTGGAAGATTCACCCCTCCACTTT. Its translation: CASSLVEDSPLHF.